This T cell receptor beta chain derives from a study of cytomegalovirus exposure and HLA in healthy donors. Study details: The 130 or so validation repertoires used a platform that matched the one used for the approximately 670 first-cohort repertoires, as a later analysis reported.

With regard to this clone: Its antigen remains unidentified.

Repertoires were generated with immunoSEQ multiplex PCR, while TCRdb's copy carries only in-frame clones and drops some. The table lists more than 300,000 clones, 86% of them singletons. Germline CDR1 is LNHDA and CDR2 is SQIVND (reference sequence). The CDR3 is 16 amino acids. The V segment lost 3 bases and the J segment 4 bases; nucleotides outside the gene matches: 3. General study results and limits: The authors listed around 150 TCR beta chains as cytomegalovirus-associated. Most observed TCR sequences were rare, whereas some public TCRs were detected in many donors.

The rearrangement joins TRBV19 to TRBJ2-1; 13 bases align to TRBD2. Material: PBMCs. This TCR derives from a young woman in good health and CMV-seronegative. The CDR3 region is CASSMGLAGLYNEQFF. The CDR3 DNA is TGTGCCAGTAGTATGGGACTAGCGGGATTGTACAATGAGCAGTTCTTC.